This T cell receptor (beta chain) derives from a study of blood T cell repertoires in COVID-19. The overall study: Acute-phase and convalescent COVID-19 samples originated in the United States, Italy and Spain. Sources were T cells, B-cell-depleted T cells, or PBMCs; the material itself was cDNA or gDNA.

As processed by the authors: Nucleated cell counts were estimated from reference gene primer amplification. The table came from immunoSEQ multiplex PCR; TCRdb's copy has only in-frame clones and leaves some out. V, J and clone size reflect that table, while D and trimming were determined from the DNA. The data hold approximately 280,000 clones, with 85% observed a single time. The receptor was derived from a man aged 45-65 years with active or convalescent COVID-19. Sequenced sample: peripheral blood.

In nucleotides, the CDR3 is TGTGCCAGCAGTTTATTATCTTATGGCAATCAGCCCCAGCATTTT. Its translation is CASSLLSYGNQPQHF. The gene calls are TRBV28 and TRBJ1-5; D gene uncertain. The germline CDR1 and CDR2 sequences are MDHEN and SYDVKM. The CDR3 contains 15 residues. Trimming took off 1 base at V and 2 bases at J, with 9 bases between the two ends.